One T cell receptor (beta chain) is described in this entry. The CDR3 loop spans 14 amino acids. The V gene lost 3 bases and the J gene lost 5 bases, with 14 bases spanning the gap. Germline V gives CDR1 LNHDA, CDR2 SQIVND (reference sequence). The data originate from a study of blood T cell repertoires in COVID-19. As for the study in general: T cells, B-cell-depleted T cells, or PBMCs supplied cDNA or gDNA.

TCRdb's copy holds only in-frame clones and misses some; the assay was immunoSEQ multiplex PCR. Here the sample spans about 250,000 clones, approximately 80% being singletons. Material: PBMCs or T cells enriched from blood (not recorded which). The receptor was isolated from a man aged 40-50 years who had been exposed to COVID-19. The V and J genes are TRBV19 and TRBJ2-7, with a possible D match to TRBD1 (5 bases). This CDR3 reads CASSMGWGPNEQYF. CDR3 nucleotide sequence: TGTGCCAGTAGTATGGGATGGGGCCCGAACGAGCAGTACTTC. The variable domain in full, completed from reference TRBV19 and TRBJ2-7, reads DGGITQSPKYLFRKEGQNVTLSCEQNLNHDAMYWYRQDPGQGLRLIYYSQIVNDFQKGDIAEGYSVSREKKESFPLTVTSAQKNPTAFYLCASSMGWGPNEQYFGPGTRLTVT.